This T cell receptor (beta chain) was sequenced in a study of cytomegalovirus exposure and HLA in healthy donors. Study at large: Samples from HLA-typed donors yielded 85 million to 95 million unique TCRs in an early data release.

This CDR3 contains 15 residues. The trim removed 7 bases at V and 2 bases at J, leaving 5 bases unmatched. Looked up from germline, CDR1 is MNHNY and CDR2 is SVGAGI (reference sequence). Both 60 Vbeta primers and 13 Jbeta primers went into the PCR. Measured with immunoSEQ multiplex PCR; TCRdb has only the in-frame clones, and not every one. The data contain 200,000 or so clones, more than 75% of them singletons. Study-level points and caveats: Common viral pathogens were later found to be apparently linked to several of the most significant clusters. Rare TCR sequences predominated, though certain public TCRs were found in many donors. Of the V segments, some could not be distinguished, including TRBV6-2 and TRBV6-3, and were excluded.

A note on this clone: Its matching antigen is unknown.

V and J are TRBV6-6 and TRBJ2-7; 13 nucleotides align to TRBD2. The sample taken for sequencing was PBMCs. This sequence was found in a girl less than two years old in good health and CMV-seronegative. CDR3 sequence reads: CASNNGLAGAYEQYF. DNA of the CDR3: TGTGCCAGCAACAATGGACTAGCGGGGGCCTACGAGCAGTACTTC.